This T cell receptor (beta chain) was captured in a study of blood T cell repertoires in COVID-19. The V gene lost 4 bases and the J gene lost 0 bases, with 17 bases spanning the gap. The CDR3 sequence is 18 residues long. Looked up from germline, CDR1 is SGHTS and CDR2 is YDEGEE. TCRdb's copy holds only in-frame clones and misses some; the assay was immunoSEQ multiplex PCR. This sample has just over 90,000 clones; almost 90% occur once, and the top ten carry roughly 1.5%. The sequencing sample was made of peripheral blood. The clonotype originates from a human donor with active COVID-19. The donor label of this sample is uncertain. The chain links TRBV5-8 to TRBJ2-6, with D maybe TRBD2 (6 bases). The CDR3 reads CASSRLGGLSSGANVLTF. The CDR3 region has the DNA TGTGCCAGCAGCCGTTTGGGGGGACTTTCCTCTGGGGCCAACGTCCTGACTTTC.